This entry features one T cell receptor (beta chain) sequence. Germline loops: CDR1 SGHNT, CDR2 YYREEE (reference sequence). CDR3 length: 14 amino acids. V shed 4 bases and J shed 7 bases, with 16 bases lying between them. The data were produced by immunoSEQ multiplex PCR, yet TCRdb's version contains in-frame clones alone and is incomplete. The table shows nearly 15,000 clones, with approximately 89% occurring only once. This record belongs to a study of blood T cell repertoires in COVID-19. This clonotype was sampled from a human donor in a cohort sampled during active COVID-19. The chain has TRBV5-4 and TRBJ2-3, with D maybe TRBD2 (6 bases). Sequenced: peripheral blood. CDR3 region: CASSPMAGSNTQYF. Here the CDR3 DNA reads TGTGCCAGCAGCCCCATGGCGGGATCTAATACGCAGTATTTT.